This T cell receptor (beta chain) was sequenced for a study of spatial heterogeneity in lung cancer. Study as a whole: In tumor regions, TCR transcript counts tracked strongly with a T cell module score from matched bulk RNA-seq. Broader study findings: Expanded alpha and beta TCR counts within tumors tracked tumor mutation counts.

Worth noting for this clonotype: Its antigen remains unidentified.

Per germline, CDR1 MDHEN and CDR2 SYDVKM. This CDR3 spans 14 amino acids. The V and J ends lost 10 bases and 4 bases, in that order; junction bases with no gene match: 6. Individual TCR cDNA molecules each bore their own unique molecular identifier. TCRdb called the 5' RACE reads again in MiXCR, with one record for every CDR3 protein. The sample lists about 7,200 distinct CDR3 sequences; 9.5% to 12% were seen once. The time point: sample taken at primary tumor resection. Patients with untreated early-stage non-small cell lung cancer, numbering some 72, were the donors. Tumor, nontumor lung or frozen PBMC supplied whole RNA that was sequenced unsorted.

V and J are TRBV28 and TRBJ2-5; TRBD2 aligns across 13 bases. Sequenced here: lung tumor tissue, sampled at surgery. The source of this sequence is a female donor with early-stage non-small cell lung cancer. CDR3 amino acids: CATELAGGRETQYF. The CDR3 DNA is TGTGCCACCGAACTAGCGGGGGGGCGAGAGACCCAGTACTTC.